Sequencing of this T cell receptor (beta chain) was carried out in a study of T cell changes during pregnancy in multiple sclerosis. Some clones are missing from TCRdb's copy, which holds only in-frame ones; the method was immunoSEQ multiplex PCR. The sample lists 90,000 or so clones; about 91% were seen once. Trimming removed 4 bases from V and 7 bases from J, with 12 bases in between. The CDR3 is 14 residues long. Per germline, CDR1 SGHDT and CDR2 YYEEEE. This clone was seen once. The specimen was peripheral blood, collected in the first trimester of pregnancy. This receptor was taken from a female donor in good health, enrolled as a control in a pregnancy study. The V and J genes are TRBV5-6 and TRBJ1-6; maybe TRBD1 (5 bases). The chain's CDR3 is CASSPAWGNSPLHF. The CDR3 DNA is TGTGCCAGCAGCCCAGCTTGGGGCAATTCACCCCTCCACTTT.